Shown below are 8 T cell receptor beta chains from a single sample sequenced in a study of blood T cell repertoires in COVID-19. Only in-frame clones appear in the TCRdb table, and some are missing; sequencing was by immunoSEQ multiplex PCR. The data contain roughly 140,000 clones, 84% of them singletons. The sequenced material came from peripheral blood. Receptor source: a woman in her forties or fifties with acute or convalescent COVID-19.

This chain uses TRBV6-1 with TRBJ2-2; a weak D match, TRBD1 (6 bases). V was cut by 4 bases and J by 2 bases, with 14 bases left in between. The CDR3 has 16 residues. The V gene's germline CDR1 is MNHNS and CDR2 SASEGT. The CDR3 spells CASSVFQGTNTGELFF. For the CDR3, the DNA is TGTGCCAGCAGTGTATTCCAGGGGACCAACACCGGGGAGCTGTTTTTT.

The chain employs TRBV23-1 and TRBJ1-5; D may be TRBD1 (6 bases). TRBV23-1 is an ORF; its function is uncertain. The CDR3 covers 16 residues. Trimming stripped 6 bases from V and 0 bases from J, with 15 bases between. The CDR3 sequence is CASRMGRTASNQPQHF. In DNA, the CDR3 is TGCGCCAGCAGGATGGGGCGGACAGCTAGCAATCAGCCCCAGCATTTT.

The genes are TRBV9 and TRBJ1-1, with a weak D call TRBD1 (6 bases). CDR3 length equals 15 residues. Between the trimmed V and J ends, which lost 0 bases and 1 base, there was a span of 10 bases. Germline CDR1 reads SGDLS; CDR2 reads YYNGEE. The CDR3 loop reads CASSVAGDQNTEAFF. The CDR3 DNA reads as TGTGCCAGCAGCGTAGCAGGGGATCAGAACACTGAAGCTTTCTTT. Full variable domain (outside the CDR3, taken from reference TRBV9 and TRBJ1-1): DSGVTQTPKHLITATGQRVTLRCSPRSGDLSVYWYQQSLDQGLQFLIQYYNGEERAKGNILERFSAQQFPDLHSELNLSSLELGDSALYFCASSVAGDQNTEAFFGQGTRLTVV.

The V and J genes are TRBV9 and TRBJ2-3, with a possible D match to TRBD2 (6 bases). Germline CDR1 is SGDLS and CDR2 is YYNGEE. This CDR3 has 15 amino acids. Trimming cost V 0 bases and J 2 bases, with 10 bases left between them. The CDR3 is CASSVAAGPTDTQYF. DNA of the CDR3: TGTGCCAGCAGCGTAGCTGCGGGACCCACAGATACGCAGTATTTT.

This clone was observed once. The chain's CDR3 is CASSFDGNQPQHF. Written as DNA, the CDR3 is TGTGCCAGCAGTTTTGACGGGAATCAGCCCCAGCATTTT. The chain has TRBV12-3 or TRBV12-4 and TRBJ1-5; D uncertain. This CDR3 comprises 13 residues. Trimming pared 3 bases from V and 4 bases from J, leaving 7 bases between.

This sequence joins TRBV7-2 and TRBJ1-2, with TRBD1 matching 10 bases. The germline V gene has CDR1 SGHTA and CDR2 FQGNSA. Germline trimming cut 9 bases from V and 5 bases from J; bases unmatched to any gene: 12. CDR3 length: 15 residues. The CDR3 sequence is CASTRQGALEYGYTF. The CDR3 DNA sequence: TGTGCCAGTACCCGACAGGGGGCGCTTGAATATGGCTACACCTTC.

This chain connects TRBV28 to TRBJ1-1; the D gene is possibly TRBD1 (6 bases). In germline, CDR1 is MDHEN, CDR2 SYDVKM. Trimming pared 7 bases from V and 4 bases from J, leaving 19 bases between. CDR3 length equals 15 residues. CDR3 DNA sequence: TGTGCCAGCACCAGGGGAGATAGAGATGCCACTGAAGCTTTCTTT. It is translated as CASTRGDRDATEAFF.

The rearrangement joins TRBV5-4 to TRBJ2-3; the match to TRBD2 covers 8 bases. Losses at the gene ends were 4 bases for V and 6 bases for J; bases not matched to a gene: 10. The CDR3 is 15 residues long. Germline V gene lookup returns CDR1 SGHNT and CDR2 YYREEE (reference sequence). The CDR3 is CASSLPGGARDTQYF. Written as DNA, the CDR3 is TGTGCCAGCAGCCTACCCGGGGGGGCCAGGGATACGCAGTATTTT.